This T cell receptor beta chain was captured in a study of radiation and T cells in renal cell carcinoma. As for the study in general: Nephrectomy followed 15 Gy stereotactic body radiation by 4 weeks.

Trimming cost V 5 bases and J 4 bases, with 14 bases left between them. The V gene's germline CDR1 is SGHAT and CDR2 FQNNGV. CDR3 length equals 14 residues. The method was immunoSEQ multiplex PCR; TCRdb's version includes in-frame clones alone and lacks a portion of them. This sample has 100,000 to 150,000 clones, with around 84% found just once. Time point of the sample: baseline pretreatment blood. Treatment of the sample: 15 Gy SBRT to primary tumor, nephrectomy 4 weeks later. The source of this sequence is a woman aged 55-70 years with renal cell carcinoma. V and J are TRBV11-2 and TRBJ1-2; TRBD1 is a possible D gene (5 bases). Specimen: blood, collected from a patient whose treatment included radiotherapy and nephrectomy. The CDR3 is CASSLTRDIYGYTF. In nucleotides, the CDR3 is TGTGCCAGCAGCCTTACCAGGGATATCTATGGCTACACCTTC.